These T cell receptor beta chains were read from a single sample in a study of T cells in Graves' hyperthyroidism and ophthalmopathy. TCRdb reanalysed the multiplex PCR reads using MiXCR and keeps one entry per CDR3 protein. The sample records more than 500,000 distinct CDR3 sequences, 14% to 15% being singletons. Source material: blood. Source of these receptors: a middle-aged woman with Graves' ophthalmopathy. Both conserved end residues are part of each CDR3. The D gene is left open where the match is weak. The size field is filled for only some rows; it gives once, few, many or a size class.

D gene	clone size	J gene	V gene	CDR3 DNA	CDR3 protein
TRBD2	many	TRBJ2-7	TRBV28	TGTGCCAGCAGTTTAGAACTAGCGGCCTCCTACGAGCAGTACTTC	CASSLELAASYEQYF
-	many	TRBJ2-7	TRBV28	TGTGCCAGCAGTTTGGGGGCCGGAGGCGAAGTCGAGCAGTACTTC	CASSLGAGGEVEQYF
-	many	TRBJ2-7	TRBV28	TGTGCCAGCCACTCGGGGGCGTACGAGCAGTACTTC	CASHSGAYEQYF
-	-	TRBJ2-2	TRBV7-2	TGTGCCAGCAGCCTAGGGAGGTTGACCGGGGAGCTGTTTTTT	CASSLGRLTGELFF
-	many	TRBJ2-7	TRBV19	TGTGCCAGTAATCGGATGATTGGACCGATCTACGAGCAGTACTTC	CASNRMIGPIYEQYF
-	many	TRBJ1-2	TRBV20-1	TGCAGTGCTAGCTCGGGCGGGTCGAGGCCGGGGGGCTACACCTTC	CSASSGGSRPGGYTF
-	many	TRBJ2-7	TRBV6-2/TRBV6-3	TGTGCCAGCATTTCGGCAGCCTCCTACGAGCAGTACTTC	CASISAASYEQYF
TRBD1	-	TRBJ1-5	TRBV7-8	TGTGCCAGCAGCTGGACAGGGGGCGGCCATCAGCCCCAGCATTTT	CASSWTGGGHQPQHF
-	many	TRBJ1-5	TRBV28	TGTGCCCGCACAAGGAGCAATCAGCCCCAGCATTTT	CARTRSNQPQHF
-	-	TRBJ1-1	TRBV5-1	TGCGCCAGCAGCTTTGGCTTTGGGCAGCAGAACACTGAAGCTTTCTTT	CASSFGFGQQNTEAFF
TRBD2	-	TRBJ2-7	TRBV28	TGTGCCAGCAGTCCCAGAGGGGAGCGGGAGAGTTACGAGCAGTACTTC	CASSPRGERESYEQYF
-	many	TRBJ1-1	TRBV24-1	TGTGCCACCAGTGTGGGGGACCCGATGAACACTGAAGCTTTCTTT	CATSVGDPMNTEAFF
-	few	TRBJ1-1	TRBV28	TGTGCCAGCAGTCAAGTGGGAGGGGCCGACACTGAAGCTTTCTTT	CASSQVGGADTEAFF
TRBD2	many	TRBJ2-5	TRBV7-2	TGTGCCAGCGGCTGGGGGCGGGGGGAAGAGACCCAGTACTTC	CASGWGRGEETQYF
-	-	TRBJ2-2	TRBV7-2	TGTGCCAGCAGCTCGACAGTGCCCGGGGAGCTGTTTTTT	CASSSTVPGELFF
-	many	TRBJ2-5	TRBV24-1	TGTGCCACCAGTGATTCCAGGGAGGAGACCCAGTACTTC	CATSDSREETQYF
-	few	TRBJ1-1	TRBV7-9	TGTGCCAGCAGCGACCCCTCGAACACTGAAGCTTTCTTT	CASSDPSNTEAFF
-	many	TRBJ1-1	TRBV2	TGTGCCAGCAGTTACCTAGGAGAAGGAAAAGAAGCTTTCTTT	CASSYLGEGKEAFF
TRBD1	many	TRBJ1-5	TRBV6-1	TGTGCCAGCAGCCGGACAGGCCGGGATCAGCCCCAGCATTTT	CASSRTGRDQPQHF
-	few	TRBJ2-5	TRBV19	TGTGCCAGTAGCGGATCGACGGTGTACCAAGAGACCCAGTACTTC	CASSGSTVYQETQYF
-	many	TRBJ2-5	TRBV6-2/TRBV6-3	TGTGCCAGCAGTTACCTCGGGACTTCCCAAGAGACCCAGTACTTC	CASSYLGTSQETQYF
-	-	TRBJ1-1	TRBV28	TGTGCCAGCAGTTTGGGGGTAAATTCTTTCTTT	CASSLGVNSFF
-	few	TRBJ2-7	TRBV15	TGTGCCACCAGCATTTCTACAGGGAACAACTACGAGCAGTACTTC	CATSISTGNNYEQYF
-	-	TRBJ2-2	TRBV20-1	TGCAGTGCTAGGTCGAACACCGGGGAGCTGTTTTTT	CSARSNTGELFF
-	many	TRBJ2-7	TRBV29-1	TGCAGCGTTGCGGCGGGACCCTCCTACGAGCAGTACTTC	CSVAAGPSYEQYF
TRBD2	-	TRBJ2-7	TRBV28	TGTGCCAGCAGTCTCCGGACTAGCGCCGCCCCTTACGAGCAGTACTTC	CASSLRTSAAPYEQYF
-	-	TRBJ1-2	TRBV12-3/TRBV12-4	TGTGCCAGCAGTTTCTCGGGGGCGTCAAACTATGGCTACACCTTC	CASSFSGASNYGYTF
-	many	TRBJ1-2	TRBV28	TGTGCCACCCATCATCGAAATATGTACTATGGCTACACCTTC	CATHHRNMYYGYTF
TRBD1	many	TRBJ1-2	TRBV12-3/TRBV12-4	TGTGCCAGCAGTCCCGACAGGGATAGAGGCTACACCTTC	CASSPDRDRGYTF
TRBD1	few	TRBJ2-5	TRBV6-5	TGTGCCAGCAGTTACGGGACAGGCTTGGGGGAGACCCAGTACTTC	CASSYGTGLGETQYF
TRBD1	many	TRBJ1-1	TRBV27	TGTGCCAGCAGCAACCGCCCCGGGACAGGGAACACTGAAGCTTTCTTT	CASSNRPGTGNTEAFF
-	many	TRBJ2-7	TRBV27	TGTGCCAGCAGTTTTTCCAATCTCTACGAGCAGTACTTC	CASSFSNLYEQYF
-	many	TRBJ1-5	TRBV19	TGTGCCAGTAGTATAGGTCGTACAGTAGATCAGCCCCAGCATTTT	CASSIGRTVDQPQHF
TRBD1	many	TRBJ2-5	TRBV5-1	TGCGCCAGCAGCGCCGGACAGGCTCGAGTTGAGACCCAGTACTTC	CASSAGQARVETQYF
TRBD2	few	TRBJ2-7	TRBV29-1	TGCAGCGTTGCTGTGGGACTAGCGGTCTCCTACGAGCAGTACTTC	CSVAVGLAVSYEQYF
-	-	TRBJ2-5	TRBV20-1	TGCAGTGCTAGAGGGCCAGAGGGCGGAATACTACAAGAGACCCAGTACTTC	CSARGPEGGILQETQYF
-	many	TRBJ1-2	TRBV12-3/TRBV12-4	TGTGCCAGCAGTTTAGGGTTGACAAACTATGGCTACACCTTC	CASSLGLTNYGYTF
-	many	TRBJ1-1	TRBV12-3/TRBV12-4	TGTGCCAGCACCCGGGACATCGGGACTGAAGCTTTCTTT	CASTRDIGTEAFF
TRBD2	few	TRBJ2-5	TRBV4-1	TGCGCCAGCAGCTCCCAAGTTCGACTAGCGGACAGGGAGACCCAGTACTTC	CASSSQVRLADRETQYF
TRBD1	many	TRBJ2-7	TRBV5-1	TGCGCCAGCAGCGAAGGACAGGGGCTCCCCTACGAGCAGTACTTC	CASSEGQGLPYEQYF
TRBD2	-	TRBJ2-7	TRBV7-9	TGTGCCAGCAGCGGTAGCGGGGGTTCCTACGAGCAGTACTTC	CASSGSGGSYEQYF
TRBD2	few	TRBJ2-6	TRBV18	TGTGCCAGCTCACCATCCGCGGGAGCCCTCTCTGGGGCCAACGTCCTGACTTTC	CASSPSAGALSGANVLTF
-	many	TRBJ2-5	TRBV19	TGTGCCAGTAGCCAAGGCCTCCTAGCAGAGACCCAGTACTTC	CASSQGLLAETQYF
-	many	TRBJ2-7	TRBV6-2/TRBV6-3	TGTGCCAGCAGTGACATTCTCCACTACGAGCAGTACTTC	CASSDILHYEQYF
TRBD2	many	TRBJ2-2	TRBV7-3	TGTGCCAGCAGCTTAGGAGTTGGGGGGGTTAACACCGGGGAGCTGTTTTTT	CASSLGVGGVNTGELFF
TRBD2	few	TRBJ2-5	TRBV5-1	TGCGCCAGCAGCTTTAGCGGGTCCGGGGCCGAGACCCAGTACTTC	CASSFSGSGAETQYF
-	-	TRBJ1-1	TRBV4-3	TGCGCCAGCAGCCAAGATCGCTGGGGTGGCACTGAAGCTTTCTTT	CASSQDRWGGTEAFF
TRBD1	many	TRBJ2-5	TRBV29-1	TGCAGCGTTCAGGGGGAAGAGACCCAGTACTTC	CSVQGEETQYF
-	many	TRBJ2-6	TRBV20-1	TGCAGTGGCCGCGGGGCCTCTGGGGCCAACGTCCTGACTTTC	CSGRGASGANVLTF
-	-	TRBJ1-1	TRBV10-3	TGTGCCGTCAGTGTGGAGAAAAGGACTGAAGCTTTCTTT	CAVSVEKRTEAFF
-	many	TRBJ1-1	TRBV12-3/TRBV12-4	TGTGCCAGCTCTCGGCCCGAGGACACTGAAGCTTTCTTT	CASSRPEDTEAFF
TRBD2	-	TRBJ2-2	TRBV7-3	TGTGCCAGCAGCCCCTGGACTAGCACATCGAACACCGGGGAGCTGTTTTTT	CASSPWTSTSNTGELFF
TRBD1	many	TRBJ2-5	TRBV28	TGTGCCAGCAGTTCCGCCGGGACAGGGCAAGAGACCCAGTACTTC	CASSSAGTGQETQYF
TRBD2	many	TRBJ2-7	TRBV20-1	TGCAGTGCTAGAGATAGCGGGTGGAGTAGAAGATCCTACGAGCAGTACTTC	CSARDSGWSRRSYEQYF